This is a list of T cell receptor beta chains from one sample in a study of CD8+CD57+ T cells in acquired aplastic anemia. Using its own MiXCR run on the reads, TCRdb lists one record per CDR3 protein. The table records 86,000 or so distinct CDR3 sequences, approximately 46% of them present only once. Material: sorted CD4+, CD8+, or CD8+CD57+ T cells (not recorded which) from PBMCs. The source is a human donor in good health, serving as a control. Each CDR3 is given with its conserved first and last residue. A D gene is named only where the DNA matches it firmly. Size is omitted from some rows. Given values are once, few, many or a class for expanded clones.

TRBV4-1	many	TRBJ2-7	.	TGCGCCAGCAGCCTTATACAGCCCCCAAGCTCCTACGAGCAGTACTTC	CASSLIQPPSSYEQYF
TRBV3-1	.	TRBJ2-7	.	TGTGCCAGCAGCCCGCTACGCCCGGGTGGTAGATACGAGCAGTACTTC	CASSPLRPGGRYEQYF
TRBV7-9	.	TRBJ1-2	TRBD1	TGTGCCAGCAGCGGGACAGGATTTGGCTACACCTTC	CASSGTGFGYTF
TRBV10-1	.	TRBJ1-5	TRBD1	TGCGCCAGCAGTGAGCGGGACAGGGAGCTTAATCAGCCCCAGCATTTT	CASSERDRELNQPQHF
TRBV25-1	.	TRBJ1-1	.	TGTGCCAGCATCCCAGACGGGGGCCCTGCGGGGACTGAAGCTTTCTTT	CASIPDGGPAGTEAFF
TRBV30	.	TRBJ1-1	TRBD1	TGTGCCTGGAGTCCTGGGACAGGGAACACTGAAGCTTTCTTT	CAWSPGTGNTEAFF
TRBV12-5	.	TRBJ2-3	TRBD1	TGTGCTAGTGCCTTGGGACAGGGGAGCACAGATACGCAGTATTTT	CASALGQGSTDTQYF
TRBV11-2	.	TRBJ2-1	.	TGTGCCAGCAGCGTAGGGTTAGGAGGGAGCTCCTACAATGGGCAGTTCTTC	CASSVGLGGSSYNGQFF
TRBV24-1	.	TRBJ1-4	TRBD1	TGTGCCACCAACGGGACAGGAGGCGAAAAACTGTTTTTT	CATNGTGGEKLFF
TRBV9	once	TRBJ1-2	.	TGCGCCAGCAGCCAATCACGGGATGGCTACACCTTC	CASSQSRDGYTF
TRBV19	many	TRBJ1-2	.	TGTGCCAGTAGTATAGTCCCCCAGGGCAGTTTGGATGGCTACACCTTC	CASSIVPQGSLDGYTF
TRBV2	few	TRBJ2-1	TRBD2	TGTGCCAGCGGTGAGGGGGGACTAGCCCAGATCTACAATGAGCAGTTCTTC	CASGEGGLAQIYNEQFF
TRBV24-1	many	TRBJ2-1	TRBD2	TGTGCCACCAGTGGGACTAGCGTTCACAATGAGCAGTTCTTC	CATSGTSVHNEQFF
TRBV10-1	many	TRBJ2-7	.	TGCGCCAGCAGTGACAGTGGTAACCTCGAGCAGTACTTC	CASSDSGNLEQYF
TRBV2	.	TRBJ1-1	TRBD1	TGTGCCAGCAGTGAAGGGGGACAGTTGAACACTGAAGCTTTCTTT	CASSEGGQLNTEAFF
TRBV27	few	TRBJ1-1	.	TGTGCCAGCAGAAAGGGGTATCTAGCTTTCTTT	CASRKGYLAFF
TRBV4-2	.	TRBJ2-3	.	TGTGCCAGCAGCCGCGGAGGCACAGATACGCAGTATTTT	CASSRGGTDTQYF
TRBV7-8	.	TRBJ1-1	.	TGTGCCAGCAGCCTAGTCAGGACGAACACTGGAGCTTTCTTT	CASSLVRTNTGAFF
TRBV5-1	.	TRBJ1-4	.	TGCGCCAGCAGCTTTAGCTCTCGTCAAAAACTGTTTTTT	CASSFSSRQKLFF
TRBV6-5	.	TRBJ2-7	TRBD1	TGTGCCAGCAGTTACTCAGGGACAGGGGACTACGAGCAGTACTTC	CASSYSGTGDYEQYF
TRBV16	many	TRBJ1-2	.	TGTGCCAGCAGCCCCGCCTCGGAGGGACTCTATGGCTACACCTTC	CASSPASEGLYGYTF
TRBV2	.	TRBJ2-1	.	TGTGCCAGCAGTGATGGTGAGCAGTTCTTC	CASSDGEQFF
TRBV27	.	TRBJ1-2	.	TGTGCCAGCAGTTGGGGGGTGGGCTATGGCTACACCTTC	CASSWGVGYGYTF
TRBV24-1	.	TRBJ1-4	.	TGTGCCACCAGTGGCCTCAGCGATCGGAGAGGCGGGGAAAAACTGTTTTTT	CATSGLSDRRGGEKLFF
TRBV10-2	few	TRBJ2-7	TRBD2	TGCGCCAGCAGCGCCCGCGGGACTAGCGGATACTACGAGCAGTACTTC	CASSARGTSGYYEQYF
TRBV6-4	.	TRBJ2-7	TRBD2	TGTGCCAGCAGTGACAACAGAGTTCCGGGACTAGGTCGCGAGCAGTACTTC	CASSDNRVPGLGREQYF